The 9 T cell receptor beta chains reported below all come from one sample, sequenced in a study of shared clonotypes between healthy human individuals. Assay: immunoSEQ multiplex PCR; the TCRdb copy retains only in-frame clones and omits some. In the table there are roughly 2.4 million clones, approximately 96% of which are singletons. Sequenced sample: naive CD4+ T cells sorted from blood. Subset of the sample: CD45RA+ positively selected. The receptor source for this set is a man between 18 and 35 years old in good health.

The J gene is TRBJ2-7, the V gene TRBV5-1; possible D gene TRBD1, 5 bases. V gave up 0 bases and J gave up 5 bases, with 15 bases separating them. CDR3 length: 15 amino acids. Germline loops: CDR1 SGHRS, CDR2 YFSETQ. The CDR3, as DNA: TGCGCCAGCAGCTTGGCCAGGGCAACTCACAACGAGCAGTACTTC. Translating gives CASSLARATHNEQYF.

The rearrangement uses TRBV5-4 and TRBJ2-1; tentative D call: TRBD2 (7 bases). V was clipped by 4 bases and J by 5 bases, with 19 bases between them. CDR3 length equals 16 residues. Germline assignment: CDR1 SGHNT and CDR2 YYREEE (reference sequence). The CDR3 coding sequence is TGTGCCAGCAGCCCGGGGGGACAAGCGGGACACAATGAGCAGTTCTTC. This codes for CASSPGGQAGHNEQFF. The complete variable domain, with remaining parts taken from reference TRBV5-4 and TRBJ2-1, reads ETGVTQSPTHLIKTRGQQVTLRCSSQSGHNTVSWYQQALGQGPQFIFQYYREEENGRGNFPPRFSGLQFPNYSSELNVNALELDDSALYLCASSPGGQAGHNEQFFGPGTRLTVL.

This clone is a singleton in its sample. V gene TRBV6-6 combines with J gene TRBJ2-5; D may be TRBD2 (5 bases). The V gene lost 6 bases and the J gene lost 1 base, with 12 bases spanning the gap. Germline V gene sequence: CDR1 MNHNY, CDR2 SVGAGI (reference sequence). This CDR3 is built from 14 residues. The CDR3 region is CASRFGRTQETQYF. The CDR3 nucleotides read TGTGCCAGCAGGTTTGGGAGAACCCAAGAGACCCAGTACTTC.

The rearrangement links TRBV7-2 to TRBJ2-7; D gene ambiguous. Germline-derived CDR1 and CDR2 are SGHTA and FQGNSA. The CDR3 has 13 amino acids. V dropped 5 bases and J dropped 2 bases, with 10 bases sitting between them. In nucleotides, the CDR3 is TGTGCCAGCAGCCCCCACGCCCCCTACGAGCAGTACTTC. Its protein is CASSPHAPYEQYF. The full variable domain, completed using reference TRBV7-2 and TRBJ2-7, is GAGVSQSPSNKVTEKGKDVELRCDPISGHTALYWYRQSLGQGLEFLIYFQGNSAPDKSGLPSDRFSAERTGGSVSTLTIQRTQQEDSAVYLCASSPHAPYEQYFGPGTRLTVT.

The V and J genes are TRBV4-1 and TRBJ2-3, with TRBD2 identical over 10 bases. The CDR3 covers 17 residues. Germline-derived CDR1 and CDR2 are MGHRA and YSYEKL. Trimming at V came to 0 bases and at J to 0 bases, leaving 3 bases not matched to a gene. This CDR3 reads CASSQEGLADSTDTQYF. The CDR3 nucleotides read TGCGCCAGCAGCCAAGAAGGACTAGCGGATAGCACAGATACGCAGTATTTT.

The chain recombines TRBV28 with TRBJ1-1; no clear D gene. The CDR3 runs to 11 residues. Germline lookup yields CDR1 MDHEN and CDR2 SYDVKM. The germline V and J ends were trimmed by 6 bases and 7 bases, with 9 bases remaining between them. CDR3 coding DNA: TGTGCCAGCAGCCTTCGGTTTGAAGCTTTCTTT. Its translation: CASSLRFEAFF.

V is TRBV12-5 and J is TRBJ2-5; 14 positions agree with TRBD2. Germline values: CDR1 LGHNT, CDR2 FRNRAP. V was pared by 6 bases and J by 5 bases, with 5 bases of the junction left unmatched. The CDR3 runs 15 residues. CDR3 sequence: CASGLGLAGVETQYF. The CDR3 DNA follows: TGTGCTAGTGGCCTGGGACTAGCGGGAGTCGAGACCCAGTACTTC.

The V call is TRBV11-2, the J call TRBJ2-5, with 9 bases that match TRBD1. V was clipped by 1 base and J by 7 bases; unmatched bases: 13. This CDR3 has 17 amino acids. Germline V gene data show CDR1 as SGHAT and CDR2 as FQNNGV. The DNA of the CDR3 is TGTGCCAGCAGCTTAGGGGGGACAGGGTCGGGAGTTGGGACCCAGTACTTC. Protein product: CASSLGGTGSGVGTQYF.

V gene TRBV11-2 combines with J gene TRBJ2-3; tentatively, D is TRBD2 (6 bases). Germline assignment: CDR1 SGHAT and CDR2 FQNNGV. V was clipped by 5 bases and J by 4 bases, with 19 bases between them. This CDR3 is built from 16 residues. CDR3 nucleotides: TGTGCCAGCAGCCCACCCCCCGGCGGAGGGCCAGATACGCAGTATTTT. The encoded protein is CASSPPPGGGPDTQYF.